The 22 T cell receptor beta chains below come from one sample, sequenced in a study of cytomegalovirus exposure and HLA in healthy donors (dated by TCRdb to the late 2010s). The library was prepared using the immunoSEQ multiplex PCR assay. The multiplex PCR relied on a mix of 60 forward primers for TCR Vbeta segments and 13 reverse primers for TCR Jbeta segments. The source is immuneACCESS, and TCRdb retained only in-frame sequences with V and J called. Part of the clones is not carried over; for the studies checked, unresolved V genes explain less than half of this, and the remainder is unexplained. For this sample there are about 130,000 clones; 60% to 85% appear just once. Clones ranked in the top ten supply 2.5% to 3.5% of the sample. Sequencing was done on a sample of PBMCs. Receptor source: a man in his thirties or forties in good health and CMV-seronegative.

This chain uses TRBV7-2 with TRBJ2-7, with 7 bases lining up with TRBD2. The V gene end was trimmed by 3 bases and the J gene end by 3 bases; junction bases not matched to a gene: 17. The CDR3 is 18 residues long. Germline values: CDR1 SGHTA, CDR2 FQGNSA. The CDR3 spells CASSLYLAASKEGYEQYF. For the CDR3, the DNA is TGTGCCAGCAGCTTGTACCTAGCGGCATCGAAGGAGGGCTACGAGCAGTACTTC.

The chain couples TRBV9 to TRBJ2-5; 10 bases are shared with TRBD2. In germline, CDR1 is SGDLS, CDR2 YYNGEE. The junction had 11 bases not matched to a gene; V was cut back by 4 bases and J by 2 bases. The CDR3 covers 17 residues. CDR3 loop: CASSRLSVAGGQETQYF. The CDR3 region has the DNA TGTGCCAGCAGCCGTCTCTCCGTAGCGGGGGGTCAAGAGACCCAGTACTTC.

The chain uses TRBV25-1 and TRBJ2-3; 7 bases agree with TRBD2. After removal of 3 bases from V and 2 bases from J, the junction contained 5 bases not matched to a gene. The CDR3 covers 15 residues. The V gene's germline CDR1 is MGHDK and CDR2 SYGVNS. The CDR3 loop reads CASSEASGHTDTQYF. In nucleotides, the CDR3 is TGTGCCAGCAGTGAGGCTAGCGGTCACACAGATACGCAGTATTTT. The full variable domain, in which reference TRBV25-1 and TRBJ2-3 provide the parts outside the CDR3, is EADIYQTPRYLVIGTGKKITLECSQTMGHDKMYWYQQDPGMELHLIHYSYGVNSTEKGDLSSESTVSRIRTEHFPLTLESARPSHTSQYLCASSEASGHTDTQYFGPGTRLTVL.

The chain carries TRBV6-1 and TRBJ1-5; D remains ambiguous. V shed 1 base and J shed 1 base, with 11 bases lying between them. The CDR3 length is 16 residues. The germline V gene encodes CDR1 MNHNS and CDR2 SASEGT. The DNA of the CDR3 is TGTGCCAGCAGTGAAGTAGCCCCTGAGAGCAATCAGCCCCAGCATTTT. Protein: CASSEVAPESNQPQHF.

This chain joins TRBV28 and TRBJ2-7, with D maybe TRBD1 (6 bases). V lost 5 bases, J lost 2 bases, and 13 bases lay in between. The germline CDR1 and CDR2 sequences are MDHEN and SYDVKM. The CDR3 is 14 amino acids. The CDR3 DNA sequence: TGTGCCAGCAGTCCCTCAGGGGACCCCTACGAGCAGTACTTC. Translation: CASSPSGDPYEQYF.

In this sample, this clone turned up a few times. The DNA for the CDR3 is TGTGCCAGCAGCTTGGATGTCCAATCTGGAAACACCATATATTTT. Residues: CASSLDVQSGNTIYF. J is TRBJ1-3 and V is TRBV5-6; D remains ambiguous. Germline CDR1 reads SGHDT; CDR2 reads YYEEEE. Trimming cost V 0 bases and J 1 base, with 8 bases left between them. CDR3 length equals 15 residues.

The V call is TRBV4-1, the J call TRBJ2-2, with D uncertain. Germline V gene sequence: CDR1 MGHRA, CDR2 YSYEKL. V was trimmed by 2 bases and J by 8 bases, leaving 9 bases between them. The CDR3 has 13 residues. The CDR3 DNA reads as TGCGCCAGCAGCCAAACAAGATTGGGGGAGCTGTTTTTT. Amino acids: CASSQTRLGELFF.

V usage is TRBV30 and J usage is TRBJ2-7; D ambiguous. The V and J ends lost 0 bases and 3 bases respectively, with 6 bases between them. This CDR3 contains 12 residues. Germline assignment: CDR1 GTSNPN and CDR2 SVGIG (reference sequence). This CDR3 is CAWSVLNYEQYF. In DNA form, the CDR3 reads TGTGCCTGGAGTGTACTAAACTACGAGCAGTACTTC.

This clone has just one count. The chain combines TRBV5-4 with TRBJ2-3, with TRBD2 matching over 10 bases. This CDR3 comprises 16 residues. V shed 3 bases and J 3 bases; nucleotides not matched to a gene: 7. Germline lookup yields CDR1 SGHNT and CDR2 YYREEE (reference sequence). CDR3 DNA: TGTGCCAGCAGCTCCACTAGCGGGGTTCCTACAGATACGCAGTATTTT. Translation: CASSSTSGVPTDTQYF.

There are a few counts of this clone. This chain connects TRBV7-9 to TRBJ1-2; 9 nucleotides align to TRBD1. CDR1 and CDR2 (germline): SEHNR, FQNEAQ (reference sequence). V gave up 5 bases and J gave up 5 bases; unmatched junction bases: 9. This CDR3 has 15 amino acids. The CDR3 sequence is CASSPAGQGRYGYTF. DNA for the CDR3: TGTGCCAGCAGCCCCGCCGGACAGGGGAGGTATGGCTACACCTTC.

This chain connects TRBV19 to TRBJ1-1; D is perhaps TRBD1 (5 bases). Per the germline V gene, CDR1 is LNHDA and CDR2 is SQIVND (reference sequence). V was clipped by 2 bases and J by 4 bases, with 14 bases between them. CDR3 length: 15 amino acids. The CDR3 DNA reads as TGTGCCAGTAGTATAAAGGGGTTGGGGGGCACTGAAGCTTTCTTT. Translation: CASSIKGLGGTEAFF.

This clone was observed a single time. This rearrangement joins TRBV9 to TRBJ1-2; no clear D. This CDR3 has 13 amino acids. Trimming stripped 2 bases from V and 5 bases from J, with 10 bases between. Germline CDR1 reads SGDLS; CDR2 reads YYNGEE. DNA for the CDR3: TGTGCCAGCAGCGTCCGACGGGAATATGGCTACACCTTC. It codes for CASSVRREYGYTF.

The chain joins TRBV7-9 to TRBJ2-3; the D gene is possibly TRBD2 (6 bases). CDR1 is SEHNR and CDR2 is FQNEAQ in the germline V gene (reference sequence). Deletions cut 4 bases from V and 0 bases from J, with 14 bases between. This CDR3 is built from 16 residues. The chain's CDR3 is CASSSGSGESTDTQYF. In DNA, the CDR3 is TGTGCCAGCAGCTCGGGGTCGGGGGAAAGCACAGATACGCAGTATTTT.

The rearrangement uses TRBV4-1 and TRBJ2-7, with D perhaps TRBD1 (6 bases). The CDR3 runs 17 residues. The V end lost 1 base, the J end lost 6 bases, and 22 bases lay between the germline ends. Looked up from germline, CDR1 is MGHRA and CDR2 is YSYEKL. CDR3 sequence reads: CASSQVPQEWAGAEQYF. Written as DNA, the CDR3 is TGCGCCAGCAGCCAAGTCCCCCAGGAATGGGCAGGGGCCGAGCAGTACTTC.

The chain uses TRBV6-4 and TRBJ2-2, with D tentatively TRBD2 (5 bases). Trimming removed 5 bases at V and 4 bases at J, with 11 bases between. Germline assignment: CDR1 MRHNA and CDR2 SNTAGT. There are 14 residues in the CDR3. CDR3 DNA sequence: TGTGCCAGCAGTCCGGGGTATGGCACCGGGGAGCTGTTTTTT. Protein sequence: CASSPGYGTGELFF.

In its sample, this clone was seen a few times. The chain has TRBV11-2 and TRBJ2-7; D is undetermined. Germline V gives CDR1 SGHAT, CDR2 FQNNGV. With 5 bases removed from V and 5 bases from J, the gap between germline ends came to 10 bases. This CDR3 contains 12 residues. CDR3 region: CASSPNANEQYF. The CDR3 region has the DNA TGTGCCAGCAGCCCTAATGCGAACGAGCAGTACTTC. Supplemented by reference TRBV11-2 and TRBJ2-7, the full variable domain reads EAGVAQSPRYKIIEKRQSVAFWCNPISGHATLYWYQQILGQGPKLLIQFQNNGVVDDSQLPKDRFSAERLKGVDSTLKIQPAKLEDSAVYLCASSPNANEQYFGPGTRLTVT.

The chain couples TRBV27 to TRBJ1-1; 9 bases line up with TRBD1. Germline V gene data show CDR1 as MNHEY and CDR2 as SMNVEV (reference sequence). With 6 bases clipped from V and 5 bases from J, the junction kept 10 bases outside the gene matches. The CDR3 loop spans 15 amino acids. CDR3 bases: TGTGCCAGCAGAGTAAGGAGACAGGGGGTGACTGAAGCTTTCTTT. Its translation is CASRVRRQGVTEAFF.

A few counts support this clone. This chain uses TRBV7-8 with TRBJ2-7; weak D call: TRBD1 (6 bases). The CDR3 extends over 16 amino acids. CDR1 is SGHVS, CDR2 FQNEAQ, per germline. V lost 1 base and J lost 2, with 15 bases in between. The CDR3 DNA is TGTGCCAGCAGCTTAGGATTCGGACAGAGCACCTACGAGCAGTACTTC. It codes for CASSLGFGQSTYEQYF.

Here the CDR3 DNA reads TGTGCCAGCAGTGAACTAGTAGGCGAGCAGTACTTC. This codes for CASSELVGEQYF. This chain uses TRBV2 with TRBJ2-7, with D hard to call. Germline V gene lookup returns CDR1 SNHLY and CDR2 FYNNEI. Trimming took 2 bases from V and 6 from J, leaving 8 bases between them. This CDR3 has 12 amino acids.

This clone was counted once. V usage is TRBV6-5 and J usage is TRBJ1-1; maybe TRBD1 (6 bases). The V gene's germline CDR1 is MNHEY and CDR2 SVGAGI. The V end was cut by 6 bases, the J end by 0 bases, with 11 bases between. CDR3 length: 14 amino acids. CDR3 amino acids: CASSQGRLNTEAFF. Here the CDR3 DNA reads TGTGCCAGCAGCCAGGGGCGATTGAACACTGAAGCTTTCTTT.

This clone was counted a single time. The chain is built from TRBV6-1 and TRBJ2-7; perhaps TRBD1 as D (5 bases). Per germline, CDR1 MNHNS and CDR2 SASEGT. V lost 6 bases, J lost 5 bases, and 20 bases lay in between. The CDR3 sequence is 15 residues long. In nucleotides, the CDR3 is TGTGCCAGCAGGGGGCTCAACAGGCGGCCCGACGAGCAGTACTTC. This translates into CASRGLNRRPDEQYF.

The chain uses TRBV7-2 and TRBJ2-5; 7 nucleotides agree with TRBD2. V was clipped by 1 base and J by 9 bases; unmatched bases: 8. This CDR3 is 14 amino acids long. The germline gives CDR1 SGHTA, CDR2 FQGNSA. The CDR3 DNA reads TGTGCCAGCAGCTTAGAGGCGGCAGGGAGGGCCCAGTACTTC. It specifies CASSLEAAGRAQYF. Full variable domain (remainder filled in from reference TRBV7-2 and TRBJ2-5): GAGVSQSPSNKVTEKGKDVELRCDPISGHTALYWYRQSLGQGLEFLIYFQGNSAPDKSGLPSDRFSAERTGGSVSTLTIQRTQQEDSAVYLCASSLEAAGRAQYFGPGTRLLVL.